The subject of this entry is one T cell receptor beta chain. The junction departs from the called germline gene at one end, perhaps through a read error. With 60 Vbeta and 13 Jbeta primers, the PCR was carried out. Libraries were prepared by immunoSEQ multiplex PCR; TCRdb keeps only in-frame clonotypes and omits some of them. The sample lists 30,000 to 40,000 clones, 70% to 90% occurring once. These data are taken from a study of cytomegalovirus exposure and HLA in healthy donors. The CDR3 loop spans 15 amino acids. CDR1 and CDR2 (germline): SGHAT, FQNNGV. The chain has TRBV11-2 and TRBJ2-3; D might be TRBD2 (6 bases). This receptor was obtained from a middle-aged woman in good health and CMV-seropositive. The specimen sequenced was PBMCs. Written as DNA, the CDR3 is TGTGCCAGCGGCTTTCGGGGCGGGGGCACAGATACGCAGTATTTT. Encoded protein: CASGFRGGGTDTQYF.